Listed here are 3 T cell receptor beta chains from one sample, sequenced in a study of blood T cell repertoires in COVID-19. Assay: immunoSEQ multiplex PCR; the TCRdb copy retains only in-frame clones and omits some. The sample lists over 200,000 clones; more than 75% were seen once. Sequencing input: peripheral blood. The source is a man aged 50-60 years with COVID-19, enrolled during active disease.

This clone is a singleton in its sample. This sequence joins TRBV21-1 and TRBJ2-1; the D call of TRBD2 is as the table states it, not checked on the DNA. TRBV21-1 is tagged as a pseudogene. The CDR3 is 12 residues long. The CDR3 DNA reads TGTGCCAGCAGGAGCTCCTACAATGAGCAGTTCTTC. It encodes CASRSSYNEQFF.

The sample holds one count of this clone. This chain links TRBV6-5 with TRBJ2-3, with TRBD1 matching 11 bases. Germline assignment: CDR1 MNHEY and CDR2 SVGAGI. Unmatched junction bases numbered 4, after V lost 7 bases and J lost 1 base. This CDR3 region has 15 residues. The CDR3 is CASTPGQGGTDTQYF. CDR3 DNA: TGTGCCAGCACCCCGGGACAGGGGGGCACAGATACGCAGTATTTT.

The V and J genes are TRBV4-3 and TRBJ1-1; the D gene is possibly TRBD1 (5 bases). V lost 0 bases and J 0 bases, leaving 14 bases between the germline ends. Germline CDR1 reads LGHNA; CDR2 reads YSLEER. The CDR3 loop spans 17 amino acids. The CDR3 sequence is CASSQDLGGNMNTEAFF. In DNA form, the CDR3 reads TGCGCCAGCAGCCAAGATCTGGGGGGAAACATGAACACTGAAGCTTTCTTT.